This TCR beta chain was documented in a study of control samples from healthy donors and cancer patients. From germline, CDR1 is GTSNPN and CDR2 SVGIG (reference sequence). This CDR3 region has 12 residues. Deletions cut 5 bases from V and 8 bases from J, with 13 bases between. Profiled with immunoSEQ multiplex PCR; TCRdb holds only in-frame clones, not every one. The data show approximately 52,000 clones, roughly 87% seen once. The rearrangement joins TRBV30 to TRBJ2-1; D possibly corresponds to TRBD2 (7 bases). The sequencing sample was made of blood. The sequence was collected from a man aged 45 to 65 in good health. The CDR3 nucleotides read TGTGCCTGGGACACGGGGGGCGATGAGCAGTTCTTC. Residues: CAWDTGGDEQFF.